The 20 T cell receptor beta chains below all came from one sample that was sequenced in a study of patients and donors after allogeneic stem cell transplantation. TCRdb independently ran MiXCR on the RT-PCR reads; one entry per CDR3 protein. Of 30,000 to 40,000 distinct CDR3 sequences listed, around 33% are singletons. The sequencing input was blood, either unsorted or a sorted T cell fraction (not recorded which). The receptors stem from a human donor who was either an allogeneic HSCT recipient or a stem cell or donor lymphocyte infusion donor (not recorded which). It is not recorded whose cells these are; they may come from a transplant donor.

The chain is built from TRBV4-3 and TRBJ2-2, with D unresolved. The CDR3 extends over 14 amino acids. V shed 1 base and J shed 7 bases, with 10 bases lying between them. Per germline, CDR1 LGHNA and CDR2 YSLEER. The CDR3 sequence is CASSQGQRFGELFF. The CDR3 coding sequence is TGCGCCAGCAGCCAAGGTCAGCGTTTCGGGGAGCTGTTTTTT.

This clonotype was detected only a few times. The chain recombines TRBV20-1 with TRBJ1-1; D call uncertain. Trimming cost V 0 bases and J 1 base, with 6 bases left between them. This CDR3 has 13 amino acids. From germline, CDR1 is DFQATT and CDR2 SNEGSKA (reference sequence). The CDR3 loop reads CSAREAANTEAFF. DNA for the CDR3: TGCAGTGCTAGAGAAGCAGCGAACACTGAAGCTTTCTTT.

This clonotype was seen a few times. This sequence joins TRBV11-2 and TRBJ1-4; D is ambiguous. The CDR3 consists of 13 residues. The V gene's germline CDR1 is SGHAT and CDR2 FQNNGV. V was trimmed by 6 bases and J by 1 base, leaving 6 bases between them. As DNA, the CDR3 is TGTGCCAGCAGTTACATAACTAATGAAAAACTGTTTTTT. Amino acids: CASSYITNEKLFF.

The V and J genes are TRBV5-1 and TRBJ2-5; the D gene could be TRBD1 or TRBD2 (5 bases each). Trimming took 3 bases from V and 1 from J, leaving 13 bases between them. The CDR3 consists of 15 residues. Germline CDR1 reads SGHRS; CDR2 reads YFSETQ. Here the CDR3 reads CASSSAGTLQETQYF. CDR3 DNA sequence: TGCGCCAGCAGCTCTGCCGGGACGCTCCAAGAGACCCAGTACTTC.

This chain joins TRBV20-1 and TRBJ1-1, with a possible D match to TRBD1 (6 bases). This CDR3 has 14 residues. V lost 5 bases and J lost 5, with 18 bases in between. Germline V gene lookup returns CDR1 DFQATT and CDR2 SNEGSKA (reference sequence). CDR3 sequence reads: CSAPSWTERTEAFF. The CDR3 DNA follows: TGCAGTGCTCCTTCGTGGACAGAAAGAACTGAAGCTTTCTTT.

The chain recombines TRBV20-1 with TRBJ2-3; possible D gene TRBD2, 5 bases. V was shortened by 5 bases and J by 1 base, with 16 bases between the two germline ends. The CDR3 totals 15 residues. Germline CDR1 reads DFQATT; CDR2 reads SNEGSKA (reference sequence). In nucleotides, the CDR3 is TGCAGTGCTCTATCGGCGGGCCTGGGCACAGATACGCAGTATTTT. It translates to CSALSAGLGTDTQYF.

The table lists this clonotype with a few counts. The chain combines TRBV14 with TRBJ1-6; 7 bases agree with TRBD1. The germline V gene encodes CDR1 SGHDN and CDR2 FVKESK. Losses at the gene ends were 0 bases for V and 8 bases for J; bases not matched to a gene: 1. The CDR3 consists of 14 residues. CDR3 in amino acids: CASSQDQGDSPLHF. The CDR3 nucleotides are TGTGCCAGCAGCCAAGATCAGGGGGATTCACCCCTCCACTTT.

V usage is TRBV5-1 and J usage is TRBJ2-4; TRBD1 matches 9 bases. Germline V gene lookup returns CDR1 SGHRS and CDR2 YFSETQ. V lost 2 bases and J lost 0; bases outside the gene matches: 12. The CDR3 has 19 residues. The CDR3 is CASSFQDRGTTIAKNIQYF. The DNA of the CDR3 is TGCGCCAGCAGCTTTCAGGACAGGGGCACCACTATAGCCAAAAACATTCAGTACTTC.

V and J are TRBV29-1 and TRBJ2-1; 12 positions match TRBD2. This CDR3 spans 16 amino acids. V shed 3 bases, J shed 13 bases, and the junction held 16 bases outside the gene matches. CDR1 is SQVTM and CDR2 is ANQGSEA in the germline V gene. The CDR3 region is CSVDVLAGGIDFRQFF. The DNA for the CDR3 is TGCAGCGTTGATGTACTAGCGGGGGGAATAGACTTCCGCCAGTTCTTC.

V and J are TRBV4-3 and TRBJ2-5, with TRBD1 identical over 7 bases. This CDR3 is 16 amino acids long. In germline, CDR1 is LGHNA, CDR2 YSLEER. The V gene end was trimmed by 0 bases and the J gene end by 5 bases; junction bases not matched to a gene: 9. The CDR3 DNA reads TGCGCCAGCAGCCAAGATAAGGGGGCGAGCGGTGAGACCCAGTACTTC. Its protein is CASSQDKGASGETQYF.

This clonotype was seen many times. V is TRBV12-3 or TRBV12-4 and J is TRBJ2-1; D is unclear. The V and J ends lost 7 bases and 4 bases respectively, with 11 bases between them. This CDR3 spans 13 amino acids. CDR3 nucleotide sequence: TGTGCCAGCAAAATTGACGGGTACAATGAGCAGTTCTTC. This sequence encodes CASKIDGYNEQFF.

V usage is TRBV12-3 or TRBV12-4 and J usage is TRBJ1-2; 8 bases line up with TRBD1. The CDR3 is 16 amino acids. V trimming: 5 bases; J trimming: 7 bases; junction bases outside the gene matches: 15. The CDR3 loop reads CASSIGTGGPGGGYTF. CDR3 DNA sequence: TGTGCCAGCAGTATAGGGACAGGCGGGCCCGGGGGTGGCTACACCTTC.

The chain has TRBV5-1 and TRBJ1-1, with TRBD1 as a possible D gene (6 bases). From germline, CDR1 is SGHRS and CDR2 YFSETQ. CDR3 length: 12 residues. V lost 4 bases, J lost 6 bases, and 10 bases lay in between. CDR3 nucleotide sequence: TGCGCCAGCAGCCCCAGGGGTTCTGAAGCTTTCTTT. As protein: CASSPRGSEAFF.

The table lists this clonotype with a few counts. The chain employs TRBV4-3 and TRBJ1-2, with D possibly being TRBD1 (6 bases). Germline V CDR1 and CDR2: LGHNA, YSLEER. V was cut by 2 bases and J by 7 bases, with 17 bases left in between. This CDR3 has 15 residues. The chain's CDR3 is CASSQLEAGAGGYTF. CDR3 DNA: TGCGCCAGCAGCCAACTGGAAGCGGGGGCTGGTGGCTACACCTTC.

Only a few counts were recorded for this clonotype. The genes are TRBV6-6 and TRBJ1-1, with 7 nucleotides matching TRBD1. The CDR3 loop spans 15 amino acids. In germline, CDR1 is MNHNY, CDR2 SVGAGI (reference sequence). The trim removed 4 bases at V and 0 bases at J, leaving 5 bases unmatched. For the CDR3, the DNA is TGTGCCAGCAGTTTCGGGACAGAGATGAACACTGAAGCTTTCTTT. Amino acid sequence: CASSFGTEMNTEAFF.

The V call is TRBV2, the J call TRBJ1-1; the D is unclear. With 2 bases removed from V and 6 bases from J, the gap between germline ends came to 10 bases. CDR3 length: 13 residues. Germline V gene lookup returns CDR1 SNHLY and CDR2 FYNNEI. CDR3 DNA: TGTGCCAGCAGTGAAAGGAACAAGGCTGAAGCTTTCTTT. This encodes CASSERNKAEAFF.

This clonotype appeared a few times. V is TRBV7-9 and J is TRBJ2-3, with 12 bases lining up with TRBD2. The germline V gene has CDR1 SEHNR and CDR2 FQNEAQ (reference sequence). With V trimmed by 5 bases and J by 6 bases, 3 bases remained unmatched. The length of the CDR3 is 14 residues. CDR3 protein: CASSVTSGRDTQYF. As DNA, the CDR3 is TGTGCCAGCAGCGTAACTAGCGGGAGGGATACGCAGTATTTT.

V gene TRBV15 combines with J gene TRBJ2-3; 7 nucleotides align to TRBD2. Losses at the gene ends were 1 base for V and 2 bases for J; bases not matched to a gene: 3. The germline CDR1 and CDR2 sequences are LNHNV and YYDKDF (reference sequence). This CDR3 is built from 15 residues. CDR3 DNA sequence: TGTGCCACCAGCAGAGGCGGGAGAGTCACAGATACGCAGTATTTT. Protein sequence: CATSRGGRVTDTQYF.

This clonotype has a count of ten or more. The V and J genes are TRBV5-1 and TRBJ1-2, with a weak D call TRBD1 (5 bases). V shed 5 bases and J shed 0 bases, with 8 bases lying between them. CDR1 is SGHRS and CDR2 is YFSETQ in the germline V gene. This CDR3 region has 13 residues. CDR3 amino acids: CASSWGANYGYTF. The DNA for the CDR3 is TGCGCCAGCAGTTGGGGGGCTAACTATGGCTACACCTTC. The variable domain in full, completed from reference TRBV5-1 and TRBJ1-2, reads KAGVTQTPRYLIKTRGQQVTLSCSPISGHRSVSWYQQTPGQGLQFLFEYFSETQRNKGNFPGRFSGRQFSNSRSEMNVSTLELGDSALYLCASSWGANYGYTFGSGTRLTVV.

This chain connects TRBV29-1 to TRBJ2-5, with TRBD2 matching over 9 bases. The CDR3 has 15 residues. Germline V CDR1 and CDR2: SQVTM, ANQGSEA. Trimming at V came to 1 base and at J to 4 bases, leaving 7 bases not matched to a gene. The CDR3 reads CSVEGGAGGAETQYF. The CDR3, as DNA: TGCAGCGTTGAAGGAGGGGCGGGAGGGGCAGAGACCCAGTACTTC.